This T cell receptor beta chain was sequenced during a study of shared clonotypes between healthy human individuals. Overall study findings and caveats: The sole specimen, blood, was sampled, and tissue repertoires likely differ. With a handful of donors compared, 4% to 5% of naive CD4 clonotypes were shared.

The CDR3 extends over 15 amino acids. V shed 0 bases and J shed 5 bases, with 10 bases lying between them. The germline CDR1 and CDR2 sequences are WSHSY and SAAADI. The investigators split CD4+ cells into a CD45RA+ naive subset and a CD45RA-negative memory subset. This clone was picked up a small number of times. Its antigen is undetermined. The deep-level immunoSEQ assay was used. Sequencing used immunoSEQ multiplex PCR; TCRdb keeps in-frame clones, though not all of them. The repertoire includes roughly 1,100,000 clones, approximately 76% of them detected once, and about 1.5% sits in the top ten. The TCR originated in a man younger than 35 in good health. Sequencing was performed on memory CD4+ T cells sorted from blood. Subset: CD45RA-negative fraction. The gene calls are TRBV10-2 and TRBJ2-2; D is unresolved. The CDR3 spells CASSESPPGTGELFF. The CDR3 DNA is TGCGCCAGCAGTGAGTCACCCCCCGGGACCGGGGAGCTGTTTTTT.